This is a list of T cell receptor beta chains from one sample in a study of OX40 agonist ivuxolimab in advanced cancers. Sequenced by immunoSEQ multiplex PCR; TCRdb stores in-frame clones only, minus some. The sample consists of about 85,000 clones, under 90% of them appearing once. The material was CD4+ or CD8+ T cells sorted from blood, obtained in a trial of the OX40 agonist ivuxolimab. These receptors were collected from an adult with an advanced solid tumor such as melanoma, head and neck, liver or kidney cancer. CDR3s include the opening cysteine and the closing phenylalanine or tryptophan. The D gene is left open where the match is weak. Some rows mark clone size as missing; the rest say once, few, many or name a class of expanded clone.

j_call: TRBJ1-2
clone_size: many
v_call: TRBV14
d_call: TRBD1
cdr3_nt: TGTGCCAGCAGTCAACAGGGGTGGGGCTACACCTTC
cdr3_aa: CASSQQGWGYTF

j_call: TRBJ2-5
clone_size: .
v_call: TRBV20-1
d_call: .
cdr3_nt: TGCAGTGCTCGAGAGGGAGAGACCCAGTACTTC
cdr3_aa: CSAREGETQYF

j_call: TRBJ2-4
clone_size: .
v_call: TRBV27
d_call: TRBD1
cdr3_nt: TGTGCCAGCGGTATTCCGGGACAGGGAGCGTGGGCCACACTTTTC
cdr3_aa: CASGIPGQGAWATLF

j_call: TRBJ2-5
clone_size: .
v_call: TRBV18
d_call: .
cdr3_nt: TGTGCCAGCTCACCAATTCCGGGGTCGGTTGGCGAGACCCAGTACTTC
cdr3_aa: CASSPIPGSVGETQYF

j_call: TRBJ1-5
clone_size: .
v_call: TRBV19
d_call: .
cdr3_nt: TGTGCCAGTAGAAGTAGCAATCAGCCCCAGCATTTT
cdr3_aa: CASRSSNQPQHF

j_call: TRBJ1-2
clone_size: .
v_call: TRBV11-2
d_call: TRBD1
cdr3_nt: TGTGCCAGCAGCGCCGGGACAGGGCTTCTTAACTATGGCTACACCTTC
cdr3_aa: CASSAGTGLLNYGYTF

j_call: TRBJ1-2
clone_size: few
v_call: TRBV11-2
d_call: .
cdr3_nt: TGTGCCAGCAGCCGGGACATGAACTATGGCTACACCTTC
cdr3_aa: CASSRDMNYGYTF

j_call: TRBJ1-6
clone_size: .
v_call: TRBV9
d_call: TRBD1
cdr3_nt: TGTGCCAGCAGTACCGGACAGGGTTATACTTCACCCCTCCACTTT
cdr3_aa: CASSTGQGYTSPLHF

j_call: TRBJ2-2
clone_size: .
v_call: TRBV6-6
d_call: TRBD1
cdr3_nt: TGTGCCAGCAGTTACCCAGGGGGCGGAGGCACCGGGGAGCTGTTTTTT
cdr3_aa: CASSYPGGGGTGELFF

j_call: TRBJ2-3
clone_size: .
v_call: TRBV6-5
d_call: TRBD2
cdr3_nt: TGTGCCAGCAGCCCCAGCGGGGTTAGCACAGATACGCAGTATTTT
cdr3_aa: CASSPSGVSTDTQYF

j_call: TRBJ2-1
clone_size: .
v_call: TRBV19
d_call: TRBD2
cdr3_nt: TGTGCCAGTACCAGACAGAGCGGGGGACGGAACTACAATGAGCAGTTCTTC
cdr3_aa: CASTRQSGGRNYNEQFF

j_call: TRBJ1-3
clone_size: .
v_call: TRBV9
d_call: TRBD1
cdr3_nt: TGTGCCAGCAGCGCGACAGGGGATGGAAACACCATATATTTT
cdr3_aa: CASSATGDGNTIYF

j_call: TRBJ2-5
clone_size: .
v_call: TRBV5-1
d_call: TRBD2
cdr3_nt: TGCGCCAGCAGCTTGTGGGAGGGGCGATTAGGATTAGAGACCCAGTACTTC
cdr3_aa: CASSLWEGRLGLETQYF

j_call: TRBJ1-2
clone_size: .
v_call: TRBV2
d_call: .
cdr3_nt: TGTGCCAGCGTTATGGGGGTTTGGGGCTACACCTTC
cdr3_aa: CASVMGVWGYTF

j_call: TRBJ2-2
clone_size: .
v_call: TRBV11-2
d_call: .
cdr3_nt: TGTGCCAGCAGCCAAGGGACTGCCGGGGAGCTGTTTTTT
cdr3_aa: CASSQGTAGELFF

j_call: TRBJ2-7
clone_size: .
v_call: TRBV27
d_call: TRBD2
cdr3_nt: TGTGCCAGCAGTTTACTTGGGACGGCGGGAGGAAACTACGAGCAGTACTTC
cdr3_aa: CASSLLGTAGGNYEQYF

j_call: TRBJ2-3
clone_size: .
v_call: TRBV13
d_call: .
cdr3_nt: TGTGCCAGCAGCCCGGGGCCACAGGGCCATACGCAGTATTTT
cdr3_aa: CASSPGPQGHTQYF

j_call: TRBJ2-7
clone_size: .
v_call: TRBV28
d_call: .
cdr3_nt: TGTGCCAGCAGCCCTCCGCGACCTGGCTCCTACGAGCAGTACTTC
cdr3_aa: CASSPPRPGSYEQYF

j_call: TRBJ2-2
clone_size: .
v_call: TRBV7-3
d_call: .
cdr3_nt: TGTGCCAGCAGCTTAGATGGGAACACCGGGGAGCTGTTTTTT
cdr3_aa: CASSLDGNTGELFF

j_call: TRBJ1-4
clone_size: .
v_call: TRBV28
d_call: TRBD1
cdr3_nt: TGTGCCAGCAGTTTACTGGGGACAGAGAGATCAACTAATGAAAAACTGTTTTTT
cdr3_aa: CASSLLGTERSTNEKLFF

j_call: TRBJ1-2
clone_size: .
v_call: TRBV5-1
d_call: .
cdr3_nt: TGCGCCAGCAGCTTGATGGGGAACTATGGCTACACCTTC
cdr3_aa: CASSLMGNYGYTF

j_call: TRBJ1-5
clone_size: .
v_call: TRBV6-1
d_call: .
cdr3_nt: TGTGCCAGCAGTGCCTCGGTTCGCAATCGTCAGCCCCAGCATTTT
cdr3_aa: CASSASVRNRQPQHF

j_call: TRBJ2-5
clone_size: .
v_call: TRBV7-9
d_call: TRBD1
cdr3_nt: TGTGCCAGCAGCCTACAGGGGTGGGAGACCCAGTACTTC
cdr3_aa: CASSLQGWETQYF

j_call: TRBJ2-7
clone_size: few
v_call: TRBV27
d_call: .
cdr3_nt: TGTGCCAGCAGTTTATCGTCGCCGCGCTACGAGCAGTACTTC
cdr3_aa: CASSLSSPRYEQYF

j_call: TRBJ2-7
clone_size: .
v_call: TRBV19
d_call: TRBD1
cdr3_nt: TGTGCCAGTAGGCCTCCTGGACAGGGGGCGGGCGAGCAGTACTTC
cdr3_aa: CASRPPGQGAGEQYF

j_call: TRBJ1-1
clone_size: .
v_call: TRBV28
d_call: .
cdr3_nt: TGTGCCAGCAGTTTATTACGAGGGGGAGCTTTCTTT
cdr3_aa: CASSLLRGGAFF

j_call: TRBJ2-3
clone_size: .
v_call: TRBV4-1
d_call: TRBD2
cdr3_nt: TGCGCCAGCAGCCAAGCCCCAGCGGGGCGGACAGATACGCAGTATTTT
cdr3_aa: CASSQAPAGRTDTQYF

j_call: TRBJ1-5
clone_size: .
v_call: TRBV5-1
d_call: TRBD1
cdr3_nt: TGCGCCAGCAGCCCGGGGACAGGGAATCAGCCCCAGCATTTT
cdr3_aa: CASSPGTGNQPQHF

j_call: TRBJ2-3
clone_size: .
v_call: TRBV19
d_call: .
cdr3_nt: TGTGCCAGTGAACGGGACGGAAGCACAGATACGCAGTATTTT
cdr3_aa: CASERDGSTDTQYF

j_call: TRBJ2-7
clone_size: few
v_call: TRBV2
d_call: .
cdr3_nt: TGTGCCAGCGGGGGGGCCAGGGGCGAGCAGTACTTC
cdr3_aa: CASGGARGEQYF

j_call: TRBJ1-1
clone_size: .
v_call: TRBV6-6
d_call: .
cdr3_nt: TGTGCCATCGGGAGTGGCACTGAAGCTTTCTTT
cdr3_aa: CAIGSGTEAFF

j_call: TRBJ1-2
clone_size: .
v_call: TRBV5-6
d_call: .
cdr3_nt: TGTGCCAGCAGCACCTACAGGGAGGGATTCTATGGCTACACCTTC
cdr3_aa: CASSTYREGFYGYTF

j_call: TRBJ2-5
clone_size: .
v_call: TRBV9
d_call: .
cdr3_nt: TGTGCCAGCAGCCCCGGGAGCATCCGACAAGAGACCCAGTACTTC
cdr3_aa: CASSPGSIRQETQYF

j_call: TRBJ2-1
clone_size: few
v_call: TRBV4-3
d_call: TRBD2
cdr3_nt: TGCGCCAGCAGCCTAGGACTAGCGGGAGCGAATGAGCAGTTCTTC
cdr3_aa: CASSLGLAGANEQFF

j_call: TRBJ2-5
clone_size: .
v_call: TRBV19
d_call: TRBD1
cdr3_nt: TGTGCCAGTTCGGACAGGGGGAGTCCGGAGTGGACTCAGTACTTC
cdr3_aa: CASSDRGSPEWTQYF

j_call: TRBJ2-1
clone_size: .
v_call: TRBV9
d_call: .
cdr3_nt: TGTGCCAGCAGCGTAGCTTTGAGGAACGAGCAGTTCTTC
cdr3_aa: CASSVALRNEQFF

j_call: TRBJ2-7
clone_size: .
v_call: TRBV28
d_call: .
cdr3_nt: TGTGCCAGCAGTTTGGGGGCAGGTCACTCCTACGAGCAGTACTTC
cdr3_aa: CASSLGAGHSYEQYF

j_call: TRBJ2-7
clone_size: many
v_call: TRBV28
d_call: TRBD1
cdr3_nt: TGTGCCAGCAGTTTGGGGACAGGGGATTCCTACGAGCAGTACTTC
cdr3_aa: CASSLGTGDSYEQYF

j_call: TRBJ2-5
clone_size: .
v_call: TRBV15
d_call: .
cdr3_nt: TGTGCCACCAGCAGAGGAGGGGCGCAAGAGACCCAGTACTTC
cdr3_aa: CATSRGGAQETQYF

j_call: TRBJ1-6
clone_size: .
v_call: TRBV5-1
d_call: .
cdr3_nt: TGCGCCAGCAGCTCGCGGACCACCGGGACATCTAATTCACCCCTCCACTTT
cdr3_aa: CASSSRTTGTSNSPLHF

j_call: TRBJ1-1
clone_size: .
v_call: TRBV18
d_call: .
cdr3_nt: TGTGCCAGCTCACCGACGACTAACACTGAAGCTTTCTTT
cdr3_aa: CASSPTTNTEAFF

j_call: TRBJ2-7
clone_size: once
v_call: TRBV7-3
d_call: .
cdr3_nt: TGTGCCAGCAGTCAGGCCGGGGCCTACGAGCAGTACTTC
cdr3_aa: CASSQAGAYEQYF

j_call: TRBJ2-1
clone_size: .
v_call: TRBV11-3
d_call: .
cdr3_nt: TGTGCCAGCAGCGCGTGGGGGGGCGGTGCTTTCGGAGACAATGAGCAGTTCTTC
cdr3_aa: CASSAWGGGAFGDNEQFF

j_call: TRBJ2-5
clone_size: .
v_call: TRBV4-2
d_call: .
cdr3_nt: TGTGCCAGCAGCCAATTGTGGGCGCGGGGCGAGACCCAGTACTTC
cdr3_aa: CASSQLWARGETQYF

j_call: TRBJ2-2
clone_size: .
v_call: TRBV7-6
d_call: .
cdr3_nt: TGTGCCAGCAGCTTAGGGGGGGGCCGATCGAACACCGGGGAGCTGTTTTTT
cdr3_aa: CASSLGGGRSNTGELFF

j_call: TRBJ2-1
clone_size: .
v_call: TRBV7-6
d_call: .
cdr3_nt: TGTGCCAGCAGCTTAAGCGATAGCTGGGGCAATGAGCAGTTCTTC
cdr3_aa: CASSLSDSWGNEQFF